These 26 T cell receptor beta chains originate from one sample sequenced in a study of cytomegalovirus exposure and HLA in healthy donors. PCR amplification relied on 60 Vbeta primers (plus 13 Jbeta primers). Assay: immunoSEQ multiplex PCR; the TCRdb copy retains only in-frame clones and omits some. The sample holds about 130,000 clones, around four fifths seen once. Specimen: PBMCs. These receptors were collected from a male donor in good health and CMV-seropositive.

V and J are TRBV6-6 and TRBJ2-3, with D uncertain. The CDR3 totals 14 residues. Trimming pared 5 bases from V and 6 bases from J, leaving 15 bases between. The germline CDR1 and CDR2 sequences are MNHNY and SVGAGI (reference sequence). CDR3 residues: CASSVVEAADTQYF. The CDR3 DNA sequence: TGTGCCAGCAGTGTGGTTGAGGCGGCGGATACGCAGTATTTT.

The chain is built from TRBV28 and TRBJ2-3, with D unresolved. V was trimmed by 2 bases and J by 0 bases, leaving 12 bases between them. Germline V gives CDR1 MDHEN, CDR2 SYDVKM. The CDR3 extends over 16 amino acids. CDR3 DNA sequence: TGTGCCAGCAGTTTAAGCCTCGACATTAGCACAGATACGCAGTATTTT. Encoded protein: CASSLSLDISTDTQYF.

This sequence joins TRBV5-4 and TRBJ1-1; possible D gene TRBD1, 5 bases. Germline loops: CDR1 SGHNT, CDR2 YYREEE (reference sequence). V lost 0 bases and J lost 4, with 13 bases in between. The CDR3 spans 15 residues. The CDR3 protein is CASSLEGPPGTEAFF. In DNA form, the CDR3 reads TGTGCCAGCAGCTTGGAGGGGCCTCCGGGCACTGAAGCTTTCTTT.

This chain links TRBV10-3 with TRBJ1-2; TRBD1 agrees at 8 bases. V shed 5 bases, J shed 7 bases, and the junction held 12 bases outside the gene matches. Germline V gene lookup returns CDR1 ENHRY and CDR2 SYGVKD. CDR3 length: 15 amino acids. The CDR3: CAISPTGVRTGGYTF. The CDR3, as DNA: TGTGCCATCAGTCCGACAGGGGTGAGGACCGGTGGCTACACCTTC.

The chain combines TRBV5-4 with TRBJ2-3, with 7 bases identical to TRBD1. CDR1 is SGHNT, CDR2 YYREEE, per germline (reference sequence). V lost 2 bases to trimming and J lost 2 bases; unmatched junction nucleotides: 2. CDR3 size: 14 residues. In DNA form, the CDR3 reads TGTGCCAGCAGCTTCGGACAGGCCACAGATACGCAGTATTTT. It is translated as CASSFGQATDTQYF.

The rearrangement links TRBV2 to TRBJ2-2, with D perhaps TRBD2 (5 bases). The V gene's germline CDR1 is SNHLY and CDR2 FYNNEI. The CDR3 length is 15 residues. V gave up 4 bases and J gave up 0 bases, with 9 bases separating them. The CDR3 DNA reads as TGTGCCAGCAGTGCTGAGGGATCGAACACCGGGGAGCTGTTTTTT. Encoded protein: CASSAEGSNTGELFF.

The V call is TRBV30, the J call TRBJ2-1; TRBD2 matches at 11 bases. Germline lookup yields CDR1 GTSNPN and CDR2 SVGIG (reference sequence). Trimming took 1 base from V and 9 from J; bases not matched to a gene: 5. This CDR3 is 14 amino acids long. Here the CDR3 reads CAWSGLAGGGEQFF. CDR3 DNA sequence: TGTGCCTGGAGTGGCCTAGCGGGAGGTGGTGAGCAGTTCTTC. The whole variable domain, filled in from reference TRBV30 and TRBJ2-1, reads SQTIHQWPATLVQPVGSPLSLECTVEGTSNPNLYWYRQAAGRGLQLLFYSVGIGQISSEVPQNLSASRPQDRQFILSSKKLLLSDSGFYLCAWSGLAGGGEQFFGPGTRLTVL.

The J gene is TRBJ2-1, the V gene TRBV6-7; 9 bases are a match to TRBD2. TRBV6-7 is recorded as an ORF, its role being uncertain. This CDR3 spans 17 amino acids. V was clipped by 0 bases and J by 4 bases; unmatched bases: 7. The CDR3, as DNA: TGTGCCAGCAGTTACTCGCTTAGCGGGAGTGGGTACAATGAGCAGTTCTTC. Amino acids: CASSYSLSGSGYNEQFF.

The rearrangement links TRBV11-2 to TRBJ2-5, with 8 bases matching TRBD1. The tail of the sequence fits TRBJ2-7 better, so the J call may be wrong. This CDR3 comprises 14 residues. The germline V gene encodes CDR1 SGHAT and CDR2 FQNNGV. The CDR3 nucleotides read TGTGCCAGCAGCCCAGGACAGGGAACCTACGAGCAGTACTTC. Its translation: CASSPGQGTYEQYF.

This sequence joins TRBV27 and TRBJ1-6; no clear D gene. The CDR3 covers 17 residues. The germline V and J ends were trimmed by 3 bases and 3 bases, with 15 bases remaining between them. Germline V gene lookup returns CDR1 MNHEY and CDR2 SMNVEV (reference sequence). CDR3 DNA sequence: TGTGCCAGCAGTTTTAAGCCGGGAAGGCACTATAATTCACCCCTCCACTTT. Residues: CASSFKPGRHYNSPLHF.

The chain employs TRBV5-4 and TRBJ2-7; 12 bases match TRBD2. The CDR3 contains 16 residues. Germline trimming cut 1 base from V and 5 bases from J; bases unmatched to any gene: 7. Germline CDR1 SGHNT, CDR2 YYREEE (reference sequence). The CDR3 protein is CASSLTSGRFSDEQYF. In DNA form, the CDR3 reads TGTGCCAGCAGCTTGACTAGCGGGAGGTTTAGTGACGAGCAGTACTTC.

The chain couples TRBV27 to TRBJ1-2; D ambiguous. The CDR3 totals 13 residues. Germline values: CDR1 MNHEY, CDR2 SMNVEV (reference sequence). With 2 bases removed from V and 14 bases from J, the gap between germline ends came to 18 bases. CDR3 DNA sequence: TGTGCCAGCAGTTTAAACGCCGGTGGGCCGCGAACCTTC. Amino acids: CASSLNAGGPRTF.

This chain connects TRBV18 to TRBJ2-5, with D possibly being TRBD2 (5 bases). V shed 2 bases and J shed 4 bases, with 32 bases lying between them. The germline V gene has CDR1 KGHSH and CDR2 LQKENI. The CDR3 totals 21 residues. The CDR3 region has the DNA TGTGCCAGCTCACCAGACCTTTGGCGGGCCTTAGATGGGGAGTTTGGAGAGACCCAGTACTTC. It yields the protein CASSPDLWRALDGEFGETQYF.

This clone appeared once. The rearrangement uses TRBV13 and TRBJ1-1; D is unclear. Per the germline V gene, CDR1 is PRHDT and CDR2 is FYEKMQ (reference sequence). The CDR3 extends over 13 amino acids. V dropped 5 bases and J dropped 0 bases, with 7 bases sitting between them. The CDR3 nucleotides are TGTGCCAGCAGCATTAACATGAACACTGAAGCTTTCTTT. Amino acids: CASSINMNTEAFF.

This clone turned up a few times. CDR3 sequence reads: CASSTSFGLPKSGANVLTF. The CDR3 DNA follows: TGTGCCAGCAGCACTAGTTTCGGGTTACCCAAATCTGGGGCCAACGTCCTGACTTTC. The chain carries TRBV7-9 and TRBJ2-6, with D tentatively TRBD2 (5 bases). CDR3 length: 19 residues. V was pared by 5 bases and J by 1 base, with 21 bases between. The V gene's germline CDR1 is SEHNR and CDR2 FQNEAQ (reference sequence).

The chain combines TRBV11-1 with TRBJ2-7; 8 bases map to TRBD2. Germline-derived CDR1 and CDR2 are SGHAT and FQDESV (reference sequence). After removal of 7 bases from V and 6 bases from J, the junction contained 8 bases not matched to a gene. The CDR3 consists of 13 residues. CDR3 in amino acids: CASTPSGGAEQYF. In DNA, the CDR3 is TGTGCCAGCACCCCCTCCGGGGGGGCCGAGCAGTACTTC.

CDR3 DNA sequence: TGCGCCAGCAGTCAGAATGTCGGGACAGCCTATGGCTACACCTTC. Translated, it gives CASSQNVGTAYGYTF. V usage is TRBV4-3 and J usage is TRBJ1-2; 7 bases are a match to TRBD1. Trimming at V came to 6 bases and at J to 4 bases, leaving 11 bases not matched to a gene. Per the germline V gene, CDR1 is LGHNA and CDR2 is YSLEER. This CDR3 has 15 residues.

The chain links TRBV28 to TRBJ1-2; 9 bases agree with TRBD1. The length of the CDR3 is 14 residues. In germline, CDR1 is MDHEN, CDR2 SYDVKM. Written as DNA, the CDR3 is TGTGGGGTGTCCGGGACAGGGCCTAACTATGGCTACACCTTC. Residues: CGVSGTGPNYGYTF.

This chain uses TRBV4-2 with TRBJ2-7; no reliable D call. Trimming left V 4 bases short and J 2 bases short, with 12 bases between. This CDR3 comprises 14 residues. CDR1 is LGHNA and CDR2 is YNFKEQ in the germline V gene. The CDR3 region is CASSPETGAYEQYF. For the CDR3, the DNA is TGTGCCAGCAGCCCAGAGACTGGAGCCTACGAGCAGTACTTC.

The V gene is TRBV2, the J gene TRBJ2-3; TRBD2 might be the D (5 bases). CDR1 is SNHLY and CDR2 is FYNNEI in the germline V gene. This CDR3 has 15 amino acids. Trimming stripped 6 bases from V and 0 bases from J, with 13 bases between. The CDR3 bases are TGTGCCAGCAGGGCCAAAAGGACTAGCACAGATACGCAGTATTTT. Translation: CASRAKRTSTDTQYF.

V usage is TRBV28 and J usage is TRBJ2-7; tentatively, D is TRBD2 (6 bases). Trimming shortened V by 4 bases and J by 4 bases, and 11 bases separated the two germline ends. The CDR3 is 13 residues long. Looked up from germline, CDR1 is MDHEN and CDR2 is SYDVKM. The CDR3 protein is CASSWDGSYEQYF. CDR3 coding DNA: TGTGCCAGCAGTTGGGACGGGAGTTACGAGCAGTACTTC.

The chain joins TRBV5-1 to TRBJ2-7; 7 bases line up with TRBD1. CDR1 and CDR2 (germline): SGHRS, YFSETQ. J was trimmed by 3 bases and V by 3 bases; bases with no gene match: 3. The CDR3 consists of 13 residues. CDR3 residues: CASSSGTDYEQYF. Written as DNA, the CDR3 is TGCGCCAGCAGCTCTGGGACAGACTACGAGCAGTACTTC.

The V gene is TRBV28, the J gene TRBJ2-3; unclear D gene. Germline V CDR1 and CDR2: MDHEN, SYDVKM. The CDR3 has 14 amino acids. Trimming left V 3 bases short and J 1 base short, with 8 bases between. The CDR3 sequence: CASSFRSGTDTQYF. CDR3 bases: TGTGCCAGCAGTTTTCGATCAGGCACAGATACGCAGTATTTT.

Notes on this clone: Other nucleotide sequences in the sample specify the same CDR3. The V and J genes are TRBV15 and TRBJ2-2; 11 nucleotides line up with TRBD2. The CDR3 totals 17 residues. J gave up 6 bases and V 3 bases, and 9 bases lay outside the gene matches. CDR1 is LNHNV and CDR2 is YYDKDF in the germline V gene (reference sequence). This chain's CDR3 is CATSRPTTSGSAGELFF. CDR3 bases: TGTGCCACCAGCAGGCCGACCACTAGCGGGAGCGCCGGGGAGCTGTTTTTT. Supplemented by reference TRBV15 and TRBJ2-2, the full variable domain reads DAMVIQNPRYQVTQFGKPVTLSCSQTLNHNVMYWYQQKSSQAPKLLFHYYDKDFNNEADTPDNFQSRRPNTSFCFLDIRSPGLGDTAMYLCATSRPTTSGSAGELFFGEGSRLTVL.

The chain links TRBV28 to TRBJ2-6, with 7 bases matching TRBD1. This CDR3 is 15 amino acids long. Germline trimming cut 4 bases from V and 6 bases from J; bases unmatched to any gene: 6. From germline, CDR1 is MDHEN and CDR2 SYDVKM. In nucleotides, the CDR3 is TGTGCCAGCAGTTGGCAGGGGGTGATGGCCAACGTCCTGACTTTC. Its translation: CASSWQGVMANVLTF.

The rearrangement links TRBV7-2 to TRBJ2-6; the D is unclear. V was pared by 3 bases and J by 4 bases, with 16 bases between. The CDR3 is 17 amino acids. Germline V gene data show CDR1 as SGHTA and CDR2 as FQGNSA. The CDR3 spells CASSFGGPRSGANVLTF. CDR3 bases: TGTGCCAGCAGCTTCGGTGGGCCTCGCTCCGGGGCCAACGTCCTGACTTTC.